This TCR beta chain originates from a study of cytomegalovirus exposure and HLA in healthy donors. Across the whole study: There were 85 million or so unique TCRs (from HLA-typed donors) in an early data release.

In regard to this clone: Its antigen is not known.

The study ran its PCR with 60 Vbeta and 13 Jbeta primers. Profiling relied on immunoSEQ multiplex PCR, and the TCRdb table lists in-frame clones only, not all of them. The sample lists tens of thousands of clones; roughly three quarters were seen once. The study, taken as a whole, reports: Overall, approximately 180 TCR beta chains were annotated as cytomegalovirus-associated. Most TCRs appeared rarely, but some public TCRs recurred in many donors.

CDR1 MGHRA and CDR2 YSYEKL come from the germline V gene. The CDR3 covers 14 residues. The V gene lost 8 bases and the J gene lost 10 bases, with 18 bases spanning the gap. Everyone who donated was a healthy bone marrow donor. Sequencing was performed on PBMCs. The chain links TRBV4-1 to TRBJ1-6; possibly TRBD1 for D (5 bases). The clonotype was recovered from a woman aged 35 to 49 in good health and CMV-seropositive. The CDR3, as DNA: TGCGCCAGCGGACCAGGGACTGGACTGTCACCCCTCCACTTT. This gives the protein CASGPGTGLSPLHF.